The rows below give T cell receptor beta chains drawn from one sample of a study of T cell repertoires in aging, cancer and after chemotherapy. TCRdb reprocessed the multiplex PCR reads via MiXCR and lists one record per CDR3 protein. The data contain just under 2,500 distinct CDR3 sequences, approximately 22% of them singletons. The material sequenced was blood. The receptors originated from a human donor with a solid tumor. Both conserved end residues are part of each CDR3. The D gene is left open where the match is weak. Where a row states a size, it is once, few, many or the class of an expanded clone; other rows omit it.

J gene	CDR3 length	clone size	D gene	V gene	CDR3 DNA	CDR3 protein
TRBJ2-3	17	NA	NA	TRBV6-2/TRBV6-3	TGTGCCAGCAGTTACTATGCCAGCGGGGACATCTTAGATACGCAGTATTTT	CASSYYASGDILDTQYF
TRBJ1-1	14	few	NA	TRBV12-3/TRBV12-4	TGTGCCAGCAGTTTAGCAGGGAAATACACTGAAGCTTTCTTT	CASSLAGKYTEAFF
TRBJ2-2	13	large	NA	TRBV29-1	TGCAGCTCCACGACGGACTCCACCGGGGAGCTGTTTTTT	CSSTTDSTGELFF
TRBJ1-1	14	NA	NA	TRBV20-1	TGCAGTGCTACGCCACCGGGGGGTTACACTGAAGCTTTCTTT	CSATPPGGYTEAFF
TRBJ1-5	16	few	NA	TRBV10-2	TGCGCCAGCAGCGCGCAAGGGGGTTTGGGCAATCAGCCCCAGCATTTT	CASSAQGGLGNQPQHF
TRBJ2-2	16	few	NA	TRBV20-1	TGCAGTGCTAGAGATTTAGCTCGGGCGAACACCGGGGAGCTGTTTTTT	CSARDLARANTGELFF
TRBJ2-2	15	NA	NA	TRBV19	TGTGCCAGTAGTATTTTGGGGCGGAACACCGGGGAGCTGTTTTTT	CASSILGRNTGELFF
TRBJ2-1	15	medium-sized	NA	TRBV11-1	TGTGCCAGCAACCCCCAAGACGGGGGCTACAATGAGCAGTTCTTC	CASNPQDGGYNEQFF
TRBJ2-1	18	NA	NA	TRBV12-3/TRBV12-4	TGTGCCAGCAGTCCCCGGGACATCACCCCCACGTCCTACAATGAGCAGTTCTTC	CASSPRDITPTSYNEQFF
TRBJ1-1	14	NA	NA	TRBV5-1	TGCGCCAGCAGCTCAGGGGTCACCCACACTGAAGCTTTCTTT	CASSSGVTHTEAFF
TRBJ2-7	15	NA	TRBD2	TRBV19	TGTGCCAGTAGTAGACGGGGGGGCGTTTTAGACGAGCAGTACTTC	CASSRRGGVLDEQYF
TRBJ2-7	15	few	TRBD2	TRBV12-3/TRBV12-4	TGTGCCAGCAGTTTAGATGTCGGGAGGACCTACGAGCAGTACTTC	CASSLDVGRTYEQYF
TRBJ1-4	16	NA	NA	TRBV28	TGTGCCAGCAGTTCAGGCGGGGGGGCAACTAATGAAAAACTGTTTTTT	CASSSGGGATNEKLFF
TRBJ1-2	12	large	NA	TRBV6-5	TGTGCCAGCAGTTACGATAATCGTGGCTACACCTTC	CASSYDNRGYTF
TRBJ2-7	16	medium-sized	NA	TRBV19	TGTGCCAGTAGTATAATGGGCAAGGGCAGAGCCTACGAGCAGTACTTC	CASSIMGKGRAYEQYF
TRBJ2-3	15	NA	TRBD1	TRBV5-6	TGTGCCAGCAGCTCGGGGACAGGGTTTCCAGATACGCAGTATTTT	CASSSGTGFPDTQYF
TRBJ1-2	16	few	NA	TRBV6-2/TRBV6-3	TGTGCCAGCAGTTACCGACAGGCTCCTGATAACTATGGCTACACCTTC	CASSYRQAPDNYGYTF
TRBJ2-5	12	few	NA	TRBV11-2	TGTGCCAGCAGCTTATCGGAACAGACCCAGTACTTC	CASSLSEQTQYF
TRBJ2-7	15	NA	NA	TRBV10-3	TGTGCCATCAGTGAGTCCGTTAACCGGGGTTACGAGCAGTACTTC	CAISESVNRGYEQYF
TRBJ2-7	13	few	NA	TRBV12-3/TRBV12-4	TGTGCCAGCAGTTTGGGCCGCCCCTACGAGCAGTACTTC	CASSLGRPYEQYF
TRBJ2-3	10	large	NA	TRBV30	TGTGCCTGGAGCACGGATACGCAGTATTTT	CAWSTDTQYF
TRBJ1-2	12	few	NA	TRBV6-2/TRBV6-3	TGTGCCAGCAGTTATCCCCAGTATGGCTACACCTTC	CASSYPQYGYTF